The 22 T cell receptor beta chains given below trace back to one sample, sequenced in a study of immune evolution from preneoplasia to lung adenocarcinoma. Using immunoSEQ multiplex PCR, the repertoire was profiled, and TCRdb retains in-frame clones only, with some absent. Of tens of thousands of clones listed, about 74% are singletons. Sample: FFPE invasive lung adenocarcinoma tissue. These receptors all stem from a person aged 55 to 69 with invasive lung adenocarcinoma. Some clones in this sample may be carry-over from other donors' samples.

V and J are TRBV18 and TRBJ2-5; 7 nucleotides line up with TRBD2. V shed 3 bases and J 2 bases; nucleotides not matched to a gene: 3. The CDR3 extends over 14 amino acids. Per the germline V gene, CDR1 is KGHSH and CDR2 is LQKENI. Here the CDR3 reads CASSPGRGQETQYF. CDR3 nucleotides: TGTGCCAGCTCACCGGGGAGGGGTCAAGAGACCCAGTACTTC.

V gene TRBV6-5 combines with J gene TRBJ1-5; tentatively, D is TRBD1 (5 bases). Trimming took off 2 bases at V and 1 base at J, with 6 bases between the two ends. Germline V gene data show CDR1 as MNHEY and CDR2 as SVGAGI. The CDR3 totals 14 residues. The CDR3 nucleotides read TGTGCCAGCAGTTACCGGGGGAGCAATCAGCCCCAGCATTTT. Encoded protein: CASSYRGSNQPQHF.

The chain links TRBV29-1 to TRBJ2-3; 9 positions agree with TRBD2. CDR3 size: 14 residues. Germline V CDR1 and CDR2: SQVTM, ANQGSEA. With 7 bases clipped from V and 0 bases from J, the junction kept 5 bases outside the gene matches. The DNA of the CDR3 is TGCAGCGCCGGCGGACTAGCGAGCACAGATACGCAGTATTTT. As protein: CSAGGLASTDTQYF.

The chain couples TRBV28 to TRBJ1-5; unclear D gene. CDR1 MDHEN and CDR2 SYDVKM come from the germline V gene. The CDR3 has 12 amino acids. V lost 2 bases and J lost 7, with 6 bases in between. The CDR3 is CASSLGVQPQHF. The CDR3 DNA reads TGTGCCAGCAGTTTAGGGGTCCAGCCCCAGCATTTT.

The V and J genes are TRBV9 and TRBJ1-2, with no clear D. V lost 0 bases, J lost 3 bases, and 12 bases lay in between. CDR1 SGDLS and CDR2 YYNGEE come from the germline V gene. This CDR3 is 15 amino acids long. The CDR3 DNA is TGTGCCAGCAGCGTAGGAATAAGAAGAGACTATGGCTACACCTTC. This translates into CASSVGIRRDYGYTF. Supplemented by reference TRBV9 and TRBJ1-2, the full variable domain reads DSGVTQTPKHLITATGQRVTLRCSPRSGDLSVYWYQQSLDQGLQFLIQYYNGEERAKGNILERFSAQQFPDLHSELNLSSLELGDSALYFCASSVGIRRDYGYTFGSGTRLTVV.

The V gene is TRBV10-3, the J gene TRBJ2-1; possible D gene TRBD1, 5 bases. Trimming took 0 bases from V and 4 from J, leaving 10 bases between them. The CDR3 is 15 residues long. The V gene's germline CDR1 is ENHRY and CDR2 SYGVKD. DNA for the CDR3: TGTGCCATCAGTGAGTCAGTGACAGCTTACAATGAGCAGTTCTTC. It yields the protein CAISESVTAYNEQFF.

Comments on this clone: Sequence at one end of the junction differs from germline and may be a read error. J is TRBJ1-1 and V is TRBV7-9; D is uncertain. CDR1 and CDR2 (germline): SEHNR, FQNEAQ (reference sequence). The CDR3 extends over 13 amino acids. DNA of the CDR3: TGTGCCAGCAGCTTAGATATGAACACTGAAACTTTCTTT. Residues: CASSLDMNTETFF. Complete variable domain (other parts from reference TRBV7-9 and TRBJ1-1): DTGVSQNPRHKITKRGQNVTFRCDPISEHNRLYWYRQTLGQGPEFLTYFQNEAQLEKSRLLSDRFSAERPKGSFSTLEIQRTEQGDSAMYLCASSLDMNTETFFGQGTRLTVV.

The chain joins TRBV5-4 to TRBJ2-5, with 7 nucleotides matching TRBD1. Trimming cost V 3 bases and J 5 bases; bases outside gene matches: 10. The CDR3 totals 15 residues. Germline CDR1 and CDR2: SGHNT and YYREEE (reference sequence). As DNA, the CDR3 is TGTGCCAGCAGCTCGGCGACAGGGTCAGAGGAGACCCAGTACTTC. It yields the protein CASSSATGSEETQYF.

This clone was seen a few times. The V call is TRBV15, the J call TRBJ1-1; D not resolved. CDR3 length: 15 residues. CDR1 LNHNV and CDR2 YYDKDF come from the germline V gene (reference sequence). The V and J ends lost 5 bases and 6 bases respectively, with 19 bases between them. The CDR3 coding sequence is TGTGCCACCAGCCCTCGTGGCCGCTGGAGTGCTGAAGCTTTCTTT. Translating gives CATSPRGRWSAEAFF.

This clone was recorded a few times. The chain joins TRBV7-9 to TRBJ2-1; D unclear. This CDR3 comprises 14 residues. CDR1 and CDR2 (germline): SEHNR, FQNEAQ (reference sequence). V lost 3 bases and J lost 5, with 11 bases in between. The CDR3 sequence: CASSFELTDNEQFF. CDR3 nucleotides: TGTGCCAGCAGCTTCGAACTTACCGACAATGAGCAGTTCTTC.

Only a few counts were recorded for this clone. V usage is TRBV5-1 and J usage is TRBJ1-1; no clear D. The V gene's germline CDR1 is SGHRS and CDR2 YFSETQ. V was clipped by 0 bases and J by 0 bases, with 6 bases between them. This CDR3 is 14 amino acids long. CDR3 in DNA: TGCGCCAGCAGCTTGGGTATGGTGAACACTGAAGCTTTCTTT. This encodes CASSLGMVNTEAFF.

CDR3 bases: TGCGCCAGCAGCCCGCCTGGGGGGAACTATGGCTACACCTTC. Translation: CASSPPGGNYGYTF. The chain carries TRBV10-2 and TRBJ1-2, with D possibly matching TRBD1 (5 bases). Germline V lookup: CDR1 WSHSY, CDR2 SAAADI. The CDR3 runs 14 residues. Trimming pared 6 bases from V and 2 bases from J, leaving 13 bases between.

The CDR3 coding sequence is TGTGCCAGCAGCTTAGGCGGGCTGGGCGAGCAGTACTTC. Translation gives CASSLGGLGEQYF. The genes are TRBV7-6 and TRBJ2-7; perhaps TRBD2 as D (5 bases). The CDR3 extends over 13 amino acids. V was pared by 1 base and J by 6 bases, with 10 bases between. CDR1 is SGHVS and CDR2 is FNYEAQ in the germline V gene.

J is TRBJ2-7 and V is TRBV5-5; weak D call: TRBD2 (5 bases). The germline V gene has CDR1 SGHKS and CDR2 YYEKEE (reference sequence). The CDR3 covers 14 residues. V was clipped by 0 bases and J by 0 bases, with 7 bases between them. CDR3 DNA sequence: TGTGCCAGCAGCTTGGTGGGGAGCTCCTACGAGCAGTACTTC. It encodes CASSLVGSSYEQYF.

V gene TRBV7-2 combines with J gene TRBJ2-3, with TRBD1 matching over 8 bases. The CDR3 is 14 amino acids. Germline CDR1 reads SGHTA; CDR2 reads FQGNSA. The V and J ends lost 6 bases and 3 bases, in that order; junction bases with no gene match: 5. CDR3 sequence: CASSRQGLTDTQYF. Here the CDR3 DNA reads TGTGCCAGCAGTCGACAGGGGCTAACAGATACGCAGTATTTT.

V usage is TRBV4-1 and J usage is TRBJ2-2, with 8 bases lining up with TRBD1. CDR3 length: 16 amino acids. Germline V gives CDR1 MGHRA, CDR2 YSYEKL. V dropped 2 bases and J dropped 3; count of bases not matched to a gene: 5. This chain's CDR3 is CASSQTVDRDTGELFF. The CDR3 DNA follows: TGCGCCAGCAGCCAAACCGTGGACAGGGACACCGGGGAGCTGTTTTTT.

The chain joins TRBV2 to TRBJ2-6; D gene unclear. The V end lost 6 bases, the J end lost 5 bases, and 8 bases lay between the germline ends. The CDR3 consists of 13 residues. CDR1 SNHLY and CDR2 FYNNEI come from the germline V gene. DNA for the CDR3: TGTGCCAGCAGGGGCGACAGGGCCAACGTCCTGACTTTC. Amino acid sequence: CASRGDRANVLTF.

The V and J genes are TRBV7-9 and TRBJ2-7; D might be TRBD2 (5 bases). The ends were cut back, 5 bases at V and 4 bases at J, with 9 bases in the middle. Germline assignment: CDR1 SEHNR and CDR2 FQNEAQ (reference sequence). This CDR3 region has 12 residues. CDR3: CASSPSGYEQYF. The CDR3 DNA reads as TGTGCCAGCAGCCCAAGCGGTTACGAGCAGTACTTC.

The chain carries TRBV28 and TRBJ1-5; tentative D call: TRBD1 (5 bases). Germline V gives CDR1 MDHEN, CDR2 SYDVKM. With 3 bases removed from V and 7 bases from J, the gap between germline ends came to 13 bases. The CDR3 is 14 residues long. The CDR3 loop is CASSFKGLFQPQHF. In DNA form, the CDR3 reads TGTGCCAGCAGTTTTAAGGGGTTGTTCCAGCCCCAGCATTTT.

CDR3 in DNA: TGTGCCAGCAGCAGGAGGGGATTACAAGGGACAGATACGCAGTATTTT. Translation: CASSRRGLQGTDTQYF. The gene calls are TRBV7-8 and TRBJ2-3; D possibly corresponds to TRBD2 (6 bases). The CDR3 covers 16 residues. The V end lost 5 bases, the J end lost 3 bases, and 18 bases lay between the germline ends. Germline values: CDR1 SGHVS, CDR2 FQNEAQ. Using reference TRBV7-8 and TRBJ2-3 for the parts outside the CDR3, the full variable domain is GAGVSQSPRYKVAKRGQDVALRCDPISGHVSLFWYQQALGQGPEFLTYFQNEAQLDKSGLPSDRFFAERPEGSVSTLKIQRTQQEDSAVYLCASSRRGLQGTDTQYFGPGTRLTVL.

This chain uses TRBV19 with TRBJ2-7, with TRBD2 identical over 12 bases. Trimming cost V 5 bases and J 6 bases; bases outside gene matches: 5. The CDR3 is 14 residues long. Germline loops: CDR1 LNHDA, CDR2 SQIVND (reference sequence). The CDR3 bases are TGTGCCAGTAGTCGACTAGCGGGAGTTGGCGAGCAGTACTTC. Its protein is CASSRLAGVGEQYF.

The genes are TRBV4-2 and TRBJ2-2; D unresolved. Germline assignment: CDR1 LGHNA and CDR2 YNFKEQ. This CDR3 contains 14 residues. V lost 1 base to trimming and J lost 3 bases, with 6 bases between them. The CDR3 protein is CASSQGAYTGELFF. The DNA for the CDR3 is TGTGCCAGCAGCCAAGGAGCGTACACCGGGGAGCTGTTTTTT.